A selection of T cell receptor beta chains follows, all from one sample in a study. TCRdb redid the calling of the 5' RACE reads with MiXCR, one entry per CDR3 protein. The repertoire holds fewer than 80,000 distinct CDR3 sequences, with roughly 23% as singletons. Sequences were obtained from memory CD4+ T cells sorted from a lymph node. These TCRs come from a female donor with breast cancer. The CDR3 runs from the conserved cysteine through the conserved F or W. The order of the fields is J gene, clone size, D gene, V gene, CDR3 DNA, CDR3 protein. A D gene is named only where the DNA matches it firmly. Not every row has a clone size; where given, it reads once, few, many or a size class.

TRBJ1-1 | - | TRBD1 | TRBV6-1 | TGTGCCAGCGACCTTAACAGGGGGGGGTCTGAAGCTTTCTTT | CASDLNRGGSEAFF
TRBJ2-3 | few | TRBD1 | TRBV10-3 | TGTGCCACGCAGGGACAGGGGGCGTCGGATACGCAGTATTTT | CATQGQGASDTQYF
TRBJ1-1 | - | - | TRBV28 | TGTGCCAGCAGTTTAACTGGGGCCGCTGAAGCTTTCTTT | CASSLTGAAEAFF
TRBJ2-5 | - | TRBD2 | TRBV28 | TGTGCCAGCAGCACGGGACTAGCGGGAGATTGGGAGACCCAGTACTTC | CASSTGLAGDWETQYF
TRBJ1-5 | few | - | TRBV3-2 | TGTGCCAGCAGCCAAGTCGAGGATCAGCCCCAGCATTTT | CASSQVEDQPQHF
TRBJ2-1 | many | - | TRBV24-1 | TGTGCCACCAGTGATGGATCGGTGGTCAATGGTGAGCAGTTCTTC | CATSDGSVVNGEQFF
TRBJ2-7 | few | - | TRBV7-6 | TGTGCCAGCAGCTTAGCGGGGGAAGGGGAGCAGTACTTC | CASSLAGEGEQYF
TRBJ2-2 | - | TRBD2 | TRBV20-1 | TGCAGTGCTACTACTAGCGGGAGTTTAACCGGGGAGCTGTTTTTT | CSATTSGSLTGELFF
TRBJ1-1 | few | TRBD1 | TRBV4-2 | TGTGCCTCCCAACCGGGACAGGGGATGAACACTGAAGCTTTCTTT | CASQPGQGMNTEAFF
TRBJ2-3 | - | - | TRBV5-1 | TGCGCCAGCAGCCCCTCCGGAATCAGGGCCACAGATACGCAGTATTTT | CASSPSGIRATDTQYF
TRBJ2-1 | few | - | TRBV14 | TGTGCCAGCAGCCAAGGAGTCTGGGATGAGCAGTTCTTC | CASSQGVWDEQFF
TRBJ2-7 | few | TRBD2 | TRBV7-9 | TGTGCCAGCAGCTTTAGCGGGAGTTCGGTGGAGCAGTACTTC | CASSFSGSSVEQYF
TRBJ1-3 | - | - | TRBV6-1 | TGTGCCAACTGCAGACAGACCACTGGAAACACCATATATTTT | CANCRQTTGNTIYF
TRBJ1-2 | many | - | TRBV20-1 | TGCAGTGCTGGGCGGGTCCGCGCCTTC | CSAGRVRAF
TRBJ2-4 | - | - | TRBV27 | TGTGCCAGCAAAAGAACAGGTTTTGGCATTCAGTACTTC | CASKRTGFGIQYF
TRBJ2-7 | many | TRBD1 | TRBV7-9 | TGTGCCAGCAGCTCTTGGACAGGGGCCTACGAGCAGTACTTC | CASSSWTGAYEQYF
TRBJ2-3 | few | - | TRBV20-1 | TGCAGTGCTAGAGATGTCGGGGCAGATACGCAGTATTTT | CSARDVGADTQYF
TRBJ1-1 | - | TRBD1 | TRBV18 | TGTGCCAGCTCATCCGGGACAGGGGACACTGAAGCTTTCTTT | CASSSGTGDTEAFF
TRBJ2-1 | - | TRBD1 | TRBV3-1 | TGTGCCAGCAGCCAAGATCTCTGGGGACAGGGGAATAATGAGCAGTTCTTC | CASSQDLWGQGNNEQFF
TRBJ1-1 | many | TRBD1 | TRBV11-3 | TGTGCCAGCAGCCGGACAGGGACCTTTGAAATGAACACTGAAGCTTTCTTT | CASSRTGTFEMNTEAFF
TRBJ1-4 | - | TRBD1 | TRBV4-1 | TGCGCCAGCAGACAGGGACAGGGAGGTACAGGTGAAAAACTGTATTTT | CASRQGQGGTGEKLYF
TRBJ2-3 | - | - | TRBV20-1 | TGCAGTGTTCCCGACCCCCCTCCGAGCGATACGCAGTATTTT | CSVPDPPPSDTQYF
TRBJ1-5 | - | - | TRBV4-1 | TGCGCCAGCAGCCAAGAGCTCCGGGGGATCCTCAATCAGCCCCAGCATTTT | CASSQELRGILNQPQHF
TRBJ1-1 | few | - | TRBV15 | TGTGCCACCAGCAGATCACAGGGACACACTGAAGCTTTCTTT | CATSRSQGHTEAFF
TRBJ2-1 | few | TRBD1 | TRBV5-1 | TGCGCCAGCAGCTTGGAGCAGACAGGGGGCCGGTTCTTC | CASSLEQTGGRFF
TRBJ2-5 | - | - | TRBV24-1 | TGTGCCACCAGTGACTCAAAGGGGATAGAGACCCAGTACTTC | CATSDSKGIETQYF
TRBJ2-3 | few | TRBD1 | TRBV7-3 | TGTGCCAGCAGCCCCCAGGGACAGAGCACAGATACGCAGTATTTT | CASSPQGQSTDTQYF
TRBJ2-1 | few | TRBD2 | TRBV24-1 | TGTGCCACCAGTGACCGTAAGCGGGAGGTGGGGACCAATGAGCAGTTCTTC | CATSDRKREVGTNEQFF
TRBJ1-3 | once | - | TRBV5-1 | TGCGCCAGCAGCGAAGGACCTTACTCTGGAAACACCATATATTTT | CASSEGPYSGNTIYF
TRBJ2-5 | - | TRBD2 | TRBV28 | TGTGCCAGCAGTAAAGCGGGAGGGCCGAGGGAGACCCAGTACTTC | CASSKAGGPRETQYF
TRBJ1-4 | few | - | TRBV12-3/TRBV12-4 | TGTGCCGGCAGCCGGCCTGGAGGGGAAAAACTGTTTTTT | CAGSRPGGEKLFF
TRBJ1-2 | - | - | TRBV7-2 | TGTGCCAGCATGCCTTCTGCGGCGGGACGAGCTAACTATGGCTACACCTTC | CASMPSAAGRANYGYTF
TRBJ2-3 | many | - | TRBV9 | TGTGCCAGCAGCGTAGCGGGAGGACAGGTGGTAGATACGCAGTATTTT | CASSVAGGQVVDTQYF
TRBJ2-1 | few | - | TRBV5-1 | TGCGCCAGCAGCTTGGGCCGCTTGGGGTCGGGCTACAATGAGCAGTTCTTC | CASSLGRLGSGYNEQFF
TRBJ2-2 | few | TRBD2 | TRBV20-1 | TGCAGTGCTAGAGGGGAAGCGGGATCGGTCACCGGGGAGCTGTTTTTT | CSARGEAGSVTGELFF
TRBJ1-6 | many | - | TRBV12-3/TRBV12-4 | TGTGCCAGCAGTTTAGCAAATTCACCCCTCCACTTT | CASSLANSPLHF
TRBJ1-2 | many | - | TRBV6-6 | TGTGCCAGCAGTCGCTCTGAACAGCCCTACGATGGCTACACCTTC | CASSRSEQPYDGYTF
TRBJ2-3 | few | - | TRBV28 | TGTGCCAGCAGTCGGTACGAGGGGGAGGGGCATACGCAGTATTTT | CASSRYEGEGHTQYF
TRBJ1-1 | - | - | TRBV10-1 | TGCGCCGGATCATACAGCGAAGCTTTCTTT | CAGSYSEAFF
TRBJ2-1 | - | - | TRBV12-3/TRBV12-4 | TGTGCCAGCAGGATTCGCTCCTACAATGAGCAGTTCTTC | CASRIRSYNEQFF
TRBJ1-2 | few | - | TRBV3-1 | TGTGCCAGCAGCCAAGATAGTCAGGGTGCTTATGGCTACACCTTC | CASSQDSQGAYGYTF
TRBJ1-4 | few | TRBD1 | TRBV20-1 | TGCAGTGCTCCCCCCTCCGGGACAGGGCTTGATGAAAAACTGTTTTTT | CSAPPSGTGLDEKLFF
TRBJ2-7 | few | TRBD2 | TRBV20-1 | TGCAGTGCCACAAGGACTAGCGGGAGTTCCTACGAGCAGTACTTC | CSATRTSGSSYEQYF
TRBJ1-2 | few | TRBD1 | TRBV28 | TGTGCCAGCAGTTACAGGGGGCCAAACTATGGCTACACCTTC | CASSYRGPNYGYTF
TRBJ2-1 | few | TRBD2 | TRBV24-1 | TGTGCCACCAGTGAGGTAGCGGGGAATGAGCAGTTCTTC | CATSEVAGNEQFF
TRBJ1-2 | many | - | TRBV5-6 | TGTGCCAGCAGTCAGTGGCAATCCATGTTCCCTGGCTACACCTTC | CASSQWQSMFPGYTF
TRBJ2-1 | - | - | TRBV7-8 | TGTGCCAGCAGCTTGGGGCACGATGAGCAGTTCTTC | CASSLGHDEQFF
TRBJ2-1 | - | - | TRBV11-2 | TGTGCCAGCATCCCAGGACCCAGCTACAATGAGCAGTTCTTC | CASIPGPSYNEQFF
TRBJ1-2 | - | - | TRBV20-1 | TGCAGTGCTGCCGCGACGTCCCTAGGGACCTTC | CSAAATSLGTF
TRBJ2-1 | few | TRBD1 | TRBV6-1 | TGTGCCAGCAGCGTATCGACAGGGTCCTACAATGAGCAGTTCTTC | CASSVSTGSYNEQFF
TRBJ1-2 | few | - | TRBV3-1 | TGTGCCAGCAGCCATGACGGACCACCCCTGGGGGGCTACACCTTC | CASSHDGPPLGGYTF
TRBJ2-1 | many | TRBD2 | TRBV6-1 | TGTGCCAGCAGTGGAAGGACTAGTGTAAATGAGCAGTTCTTC | CASSGRTSVNEQFF
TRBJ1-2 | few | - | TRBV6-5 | TGTGCCAGCACCTCAGGGTTCCATGGCTACACCTTC | CASTSGFHGYTF
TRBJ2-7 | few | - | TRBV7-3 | TGTGCCAGCAGCTTGCGGCCCGGGCGCGAGCAGTACTTC | CASSLRPGREQYF
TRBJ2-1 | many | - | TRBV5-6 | TGTGCCAGCAGCTCTTACAATGAGCAGTTCTTC | CASSSYNEQFF